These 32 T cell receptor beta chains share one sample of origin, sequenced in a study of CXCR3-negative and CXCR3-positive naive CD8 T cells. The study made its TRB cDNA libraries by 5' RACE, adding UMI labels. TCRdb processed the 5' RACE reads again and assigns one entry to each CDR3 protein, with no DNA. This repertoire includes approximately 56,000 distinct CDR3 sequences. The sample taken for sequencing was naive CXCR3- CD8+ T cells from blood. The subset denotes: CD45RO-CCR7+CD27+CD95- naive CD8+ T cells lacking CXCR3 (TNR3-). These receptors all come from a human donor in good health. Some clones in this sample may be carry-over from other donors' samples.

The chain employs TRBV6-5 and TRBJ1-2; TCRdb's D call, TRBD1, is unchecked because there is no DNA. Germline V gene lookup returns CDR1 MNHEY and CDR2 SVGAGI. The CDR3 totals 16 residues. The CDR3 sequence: CASSYSMTGINYGYTF.

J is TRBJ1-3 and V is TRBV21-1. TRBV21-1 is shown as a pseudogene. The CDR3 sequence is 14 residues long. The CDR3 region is CASSARPQGNTIYF.

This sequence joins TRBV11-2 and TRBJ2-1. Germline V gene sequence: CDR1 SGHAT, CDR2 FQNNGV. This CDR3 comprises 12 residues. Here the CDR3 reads CASSLDVNEQFF.

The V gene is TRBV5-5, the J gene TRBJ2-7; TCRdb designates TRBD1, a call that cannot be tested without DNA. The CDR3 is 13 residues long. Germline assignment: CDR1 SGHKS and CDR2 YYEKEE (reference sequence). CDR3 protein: CASSPGWVHEQYF.

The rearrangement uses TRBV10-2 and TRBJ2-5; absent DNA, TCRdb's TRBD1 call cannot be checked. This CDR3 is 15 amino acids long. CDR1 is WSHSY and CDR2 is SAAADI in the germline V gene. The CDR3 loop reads CASSPGTGVGETQYF.

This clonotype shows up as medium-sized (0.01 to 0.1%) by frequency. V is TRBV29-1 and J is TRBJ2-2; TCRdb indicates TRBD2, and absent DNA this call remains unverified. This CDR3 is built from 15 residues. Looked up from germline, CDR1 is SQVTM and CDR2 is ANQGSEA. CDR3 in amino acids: CSVERAGRNTGELFF.

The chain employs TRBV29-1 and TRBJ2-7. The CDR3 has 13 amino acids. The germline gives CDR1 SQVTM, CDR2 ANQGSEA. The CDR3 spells CSVETNVAYEQYF.

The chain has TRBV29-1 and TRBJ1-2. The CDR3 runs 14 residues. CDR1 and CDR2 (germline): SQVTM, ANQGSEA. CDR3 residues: CSVDVGSAGYGYTF.

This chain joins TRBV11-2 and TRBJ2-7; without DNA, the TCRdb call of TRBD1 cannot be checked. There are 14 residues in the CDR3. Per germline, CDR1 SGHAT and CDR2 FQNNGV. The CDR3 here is CASSWTLQIVEQYF.

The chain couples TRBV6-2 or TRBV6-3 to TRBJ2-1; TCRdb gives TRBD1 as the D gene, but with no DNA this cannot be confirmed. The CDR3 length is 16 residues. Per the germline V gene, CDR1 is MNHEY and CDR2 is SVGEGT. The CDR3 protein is CASRTYPRRSYNEQFF.

CDR3 residues: CASSRDRVLETQYF. The V gene is TRBV7-9, the J gene TRBJ2-5; as DNA is missing, the TRBD1 call by TCRdb cannot be tested. This CDR3 spans 14 amino acids. The germline V gene has CDR1 SEHNR and CDR2 FQNEAQ (reference sequence). Using reference TRBV7-9 and TRBJ2-5 for the parts outside the CDR3, the full variable domain is DTGVSQNPRHKITKRGQNVTFRCDPISEHNRLYWYRQTLGQGPEFLTYFQNEAQLEKSRLLSDRFSAERPKGSFSTLEIQRTEQGDSAMYLCASSRDRVLETQYFGPGTRLLVL.

CDR3 loop: CASSLGTENQPQHF. The V and J genes are TRBV4-3 and TRBJ1-5; TCRdb's D call of TRBD1 is untestable without DNA. The CDR3 is 14 residues long. Per the germline V gene, CDR1 is LGHNA and CDR2 is YSLEER.

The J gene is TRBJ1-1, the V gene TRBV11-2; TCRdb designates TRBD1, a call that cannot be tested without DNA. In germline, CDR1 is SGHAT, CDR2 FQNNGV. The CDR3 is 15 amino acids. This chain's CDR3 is CASSPRPRGYTEAFF. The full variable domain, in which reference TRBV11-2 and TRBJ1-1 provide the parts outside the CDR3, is EAGVAQSPRYKIIEKRQSVAFWCNPISGHATLYWYQQILGQGPKLLIQFQNNGVVDDSQLPKDRFSAERLKGVDSTLKIQPAKLEDSAVYLCASSPRPRGYTEAFFGQGTRLTVV.

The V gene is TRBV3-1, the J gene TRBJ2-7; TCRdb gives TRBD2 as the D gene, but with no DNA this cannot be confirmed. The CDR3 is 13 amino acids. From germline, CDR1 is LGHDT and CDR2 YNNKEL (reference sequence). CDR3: CASSQGRGLEQYF.

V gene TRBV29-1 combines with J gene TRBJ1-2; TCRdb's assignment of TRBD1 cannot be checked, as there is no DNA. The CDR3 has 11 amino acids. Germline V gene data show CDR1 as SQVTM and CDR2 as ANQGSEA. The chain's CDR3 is CSVRGVYGYTF. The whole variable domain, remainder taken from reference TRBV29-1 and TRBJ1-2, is SAVISQKPSRDICQRGTSLTIQCQVDSQVTMMFWYRQQPGQSLTLIATANQGSEATYESGFVIDKFPISRPNLTFSTLTVSNMSPEDSSIYLCSVRGVYGYTFGSGTRLTVV.

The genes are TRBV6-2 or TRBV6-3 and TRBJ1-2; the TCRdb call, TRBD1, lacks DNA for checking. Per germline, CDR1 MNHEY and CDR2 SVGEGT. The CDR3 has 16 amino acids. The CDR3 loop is CASSYSRVGPAYGYTF.

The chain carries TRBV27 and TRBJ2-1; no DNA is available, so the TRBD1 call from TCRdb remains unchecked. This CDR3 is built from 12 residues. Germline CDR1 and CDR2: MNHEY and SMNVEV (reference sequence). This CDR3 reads CASSTHREEEFF.

CDR3 protein: CASSLGDDEQFF. The chain couples TRBV7-9 to TRBJ2-1. Germline V gives CDR1 SEHNR, CDR2 FQNEAQ (reference sequence). The CDR3 totals 12 residues.

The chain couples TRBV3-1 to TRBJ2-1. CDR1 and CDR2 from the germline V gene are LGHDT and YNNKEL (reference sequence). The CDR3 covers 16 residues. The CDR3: CASSRTSGSTYNEQFF.

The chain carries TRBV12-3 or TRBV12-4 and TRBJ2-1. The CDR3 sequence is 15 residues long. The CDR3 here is CASSLAQGTYNEQFF.

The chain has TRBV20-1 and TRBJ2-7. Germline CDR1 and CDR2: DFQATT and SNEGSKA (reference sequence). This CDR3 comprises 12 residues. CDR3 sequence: CSARDRGYEQYF.

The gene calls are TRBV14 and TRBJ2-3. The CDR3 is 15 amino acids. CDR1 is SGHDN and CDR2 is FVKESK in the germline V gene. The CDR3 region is CARSPSPVGADTQYF.

The CDR3 loop reads CASSLPGARHEQYF. The chain uses TRBV7-2 and TRBJ2-7; checking the TCRdb D call of TRBD2 is not possible without DNA. The CDR3 has 14 amino acids. Germline assignment: CDR1 SGHTA and CDR2 FQGNSA.

CDR3 amino acids: CASSQARQGNYGYTF. This chain connects TRBV5-4 to TRBJ1-2; the TCRdb D gene call, TRBD1, has no DNA to confirm it. The CDR3 has 15 amino acids. Germline V lookup: CDR1 SGHNT, CDR2 YYREEE (reference sequence).

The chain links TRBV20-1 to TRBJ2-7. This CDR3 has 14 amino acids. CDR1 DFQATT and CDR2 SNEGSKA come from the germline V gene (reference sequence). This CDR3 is CSARDQGSAYEQYF.

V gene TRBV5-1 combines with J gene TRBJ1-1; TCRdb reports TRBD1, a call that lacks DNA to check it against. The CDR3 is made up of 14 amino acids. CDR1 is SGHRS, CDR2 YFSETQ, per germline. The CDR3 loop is CASSYGTHDTEAFF.

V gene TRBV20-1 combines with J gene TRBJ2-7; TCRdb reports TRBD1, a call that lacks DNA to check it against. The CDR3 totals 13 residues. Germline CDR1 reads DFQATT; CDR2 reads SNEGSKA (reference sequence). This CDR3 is CSARDRGRPGWYF.

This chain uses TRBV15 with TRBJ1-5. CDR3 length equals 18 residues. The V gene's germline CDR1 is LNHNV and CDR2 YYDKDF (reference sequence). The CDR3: CATSRDDWVDPSNQPQHF.

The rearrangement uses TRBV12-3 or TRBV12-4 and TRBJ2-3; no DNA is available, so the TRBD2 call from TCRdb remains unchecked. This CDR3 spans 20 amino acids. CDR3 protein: CASSQRGTSGGEYSTDTQYF.

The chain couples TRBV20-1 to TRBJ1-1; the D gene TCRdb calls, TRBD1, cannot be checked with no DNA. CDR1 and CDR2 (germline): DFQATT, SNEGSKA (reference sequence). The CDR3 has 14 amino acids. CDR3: CSASPLDRNTEAFF.

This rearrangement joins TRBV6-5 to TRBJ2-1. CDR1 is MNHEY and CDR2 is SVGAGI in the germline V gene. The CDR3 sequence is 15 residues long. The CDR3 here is CASSQDGSSYNEQFF.

CDR3 sequence reads: CSARDPTSDTQYF. The chain links TRBV20-1 to TRBJ2-3. Looked up from germline, CDR1 is DFQATT and CDR2 is SNEGSKA (reference sequence). CDR3 length: 13 amino acids.